This TCR beta chain came from a study of OX40 agonist ivuxolimab in advanced cancers. Clones were read by immunoSEQ multiplex PCR, and TCRdb kept only the in-frame ones, dropping some. The sample consists of approximately 69,000 clones, just under 95% of them appearing once. Looked up from germline, CDR1 is MNHNS and CDR2 is SASEGT. The CDR3 totals 14 residues. The ends were cut back, 7 bases at V and 2 bases at J, with 15 bases in the middle. This clone was observed once. The chain couples TRBV6-1 to TRBJ2-7; the D gene is possibly TRBD1 (5 bases). Sequenced material: CD4+ or CD8+ T cells sorted from blood, taken in a trial of the OX40 agonist ivuxolimab. The sequence derives from an adult with an advanced solid tumor such as melanoma, head and neck, liver or kidney cancer. The CDR3 region is CASTARAFTYEQYF. As DNA, the CDR3 is TGTGCCAGCACGGCCAGGGCCTTTACCTACGAGCAGTACTTC.